The 26 T cell receptor beta chains below come from one sample, sequenced in a study of T cell repertoires in cytomegalovirus infection. TCRdb used MiXCR to reprocess the reads, holding one entry per CDR3 protein. The sample includes about 530,000 distinct CDR3 sequences, about a quarter seen only once; the top ten take about 13%. Sequenced input: PBMCs. The source of these receptors is a human donor in good health (CMV status not recorded). Some clones in this sample may be carry-over from other donors' samples.

In this sample, this clonotype turned up many times. J is TRBJ2-1 and V is TRBV7-6; 10 nucleotides line up with TRBD2. Germline assignment: CDR1 SGHVS and CDR2 FNYEAQ. There are 20 residues in the CDR3. Trimming cost V 5 bases and J 0 bases; bases outside gene matches: 16. CDR3 nucleotide sequence: TGTGCCAGCAGCATTCCTACTAGCGGGGCCACTAGAAGCTCCTACAATGAGCAGTTCTTC. It codes for CASSIPTSGATRSSYNEQFF.

The gene calls are TRBV28 and TRBJ2-3; weak D call: TRBD2 (6 bases). Trimming stripped 5 bases from V and 2 bases from J, with 14 bases between. Germline CDR1 is MDHEN and CDR2 is SYDVKM. The CDR3 loop spans 15 amino acids. CDR3 DNA sequence: TGTGCCAGCAGTCAAAGGGCGGGACCCACAGATACGCAGTATTTT. This translates into CASSQRAGPTDTQYF.

The V gene is TRBV11-2, the J gene TRBJ2-1; 7 positions match TRBD2. Trimming cost V 1 base and J 5 bases; bases outside gene matches: 8. The V gene's germline CDR1 is SGHAT and CDR2 FQNNGV. The CDR3 has 16 amino acids. The CDR3 DNA reads TGTGCCAGCAGCTTAGTCCCCAGCGGGGCACACAATGAGCAGTTCTTC. It is translated as CASSLVPSGAHNEQFF.

This clonotype was seen ten or more times. V and J are TRBV19 and TRBJ2-1; 10 bases agree with TRBD2. Germline V lookup: CDR1 LNHDA, CDR2 SQIVND (reference sequence). This CDR3 is 16 amino acids long. After removal of 3 bases from V and 8 bases from J, the junction contained 10 bases not matched to a gene. CDR3 protein: CASSMTGTSAFDEQFF. The CDR3 DNA sequence: TGTGCCAGTAGTATGACCGGGACTAGCGCTTTCGATGAGCAGTTCTTC. The full variable domain, completed using reference TRBV19 and TRBJ2-1, is DGGITQSPKYLFRKEGQNVTLSCEQNLNHDAMYWYRQDPGQGLRLIYYSQIVNDFQKGDIAEGYSVSREKKESFPLTVTSAQKNPTAFYLCASSMTGTSAFDEQFFGPGTRLTVL.

This clonotype was found many times. DNA for the CDR3: TGTGCCAGCAGTATTAGGGGCGGGAACACTGAAGCTTTCTTT. Translating gives CASSIRGGNTEAFF. The chain recombines TRBV7-2 with TRBJ1-1, with D tentatively TRBD1 (5 bases). V shed 6 bases and J shed 1 base, with 12 bases lying between them. CDR1 is SGHTA, CDR2 FQGNSA, per germline. The CDR3 contains 14 residues.

This clonotype appeared a few times. The CDR3 spells CASSLSGGSTGELFF. The CDR3 bases are TGTGCCAGCAGCTTATCGGGAGGGAGCACCGGGGAGCTGTTTTTT. The V and J genes are TRBV7-6 and TRBJ2-2; 8 bases agree with TRBD2. The CDR3 has 15 amino acids. The germline V gene encodes CDR1 SGHVS and CDR2 FNYEAQ. The junction had 3 bases not matched to a gene; V was cut back by 2 bases and J by 4 bases.

The chain couples TRBV30 to TRBJ2-3, with 8 bases matching TRBD2. CDR1 is GTSNPN and CDR2 is SVGIG in the germline V gene (reference sequence). Trimming removed 0 bases from V and 0 bases from J; junction bases left unmatched: 8. The CDR3 spans 17 residues. The DNA for the CDR3 is TGTGCCTGGAGTGTATTCCCGACTAGCGATAGCACAGATACGCAGTATTTT. It translates to CAWSVFPTSDSTDTQYF. The whole variable domain, filled in from reference TRBV30 and TRBJ2-3, reads SQTIHQWPATLVQPVGSPLSLECTVEGTSNPNLYWYRQAAGRGLQLLFYSVGIGQISSEVPQNLSASRPQDRQFILSSKKLLLSDSGFYLCAWSVFPTSDSTDTQYFGPGTRLTVL.

This clonotype appeared many times. The chain recombines TRBV7-2 with TRBJ2-7; 7 bases fit TRBD1. Trimming cost V 5 bases and J 11 bases; bases outside gene matches: 9. Germline CDR1 is SGHTA and CDR2 is FQGNSA. The length of the CDR3 is 12 residues. CDR3 in DNA: TGTGCCAGCAGCGTAGACAGGGTCGTTGAGTACTTC. Translated, it gives CASSVDRVVEYF.

There are many counts of this clonotype. This sequence joins TRBV7-8 and TRBJ2-3; D is perhaps TRBD2 (5 bases). The length of the CDR3 is 17 residues. The germline gives CDR1 SGHVS, CDR2 FQNEAQ. Trimming removed 0 bases from V and 5 bases from J, with 18 bases in between. CDR3 region: CASSLALTSANQDTQYF. In DNA form, the CDR3 reads TGTGCCAGCAGCTTAGCGCTAACTAGTGCTAATCAAGATACGCAGTATTTT. The full variable domain, its missing parts supplied by reference TRBV7-8 and TRBJ2-3, is GAGVSQSPRYKVAKRGQDVALRCDPISGHVSLFWYQQALGQGPEFLTYFQNEAQLDKSGLPSDRFFAERPEGSVSTLKIQRTQQEDSAVYLCASSLALTSANQDTQYFGPGTRLTVL.

The sample holds one count of this clonotype. This chain uses TRBV19 with TRBJ2-3, with 9 positions matching TRBD2. V dropped 3 bases and J dropped 2; count of bases not matched to a gene: 6. Germline V gives CDR1 LNHDA, CDR2 SQIVND (reference sequence). CDR3 length: 16 amino acids. CDR3 sequence reads: CASSMVSGRPTDTQYF. The CDR3 nucleotides are TGTGCCAGTAGTATGGTTAGCGGGAGACCCACAGATACGCAGTATTTT.

This clonotype was seen more than once but under ten times. This chain connects TRBV7-9 to TRBJ2-1; D remains ambiguous. Trimming cost V 5 bases and J 5 bases, with 13 bases left between them. The germline CDR1 and CDR2 sequences are SEHNR and FQNEAQ (reference sequence). There are 14 residues in the CDR3. The CDR3 DNA follows: TGTGCCAGCAGCCCGGTCTCGGCGAACAATGAGCAGTTCTTC. It encodes CASSPVSANNEQFF.

The genes are TRBV20-1 and TRBJ2-5, with TRBD2 as a possible D gene (5 bases). The CDR3 loop spans 12 amino acids. The germline CDR1 and CDR2 sequences are DFQATT and SNEGSKA (reference sequence). Trimming cost V 6 bases and J 1 base, with 9 bases left between them. Here the CDR3 DNA reads TGCAGTGCCGAGGGCAGCCAAGAGACCCAGTACTTC. Its protein is CSAEGSQETQYF.

The chain is built from TRBV12-3 or TRBV12-4 and TRBJ2-2; tentatively, D is TRBD1 or TRBD2 (5 bases each). V was shortened by 5 bases and J by 5 bases, with 12 bases between the two germline ends. There are 14 residues in the CDR3. CDR3 region: CASSHGTATGELFF. In DNA form, the CDR3 reads TGTGCCAGCAGTCACGGGACCGCGACCGGGGAGCTGTTTTTT.

The V call is TRBV6-1, the J call TRBJ2-7; 7 nucleotides line up with TRBD1. The CDR3 sequence is 14 residues long. CDR1 MNHNS and CDR2 SASEGT come from the germline V gene. V was clipped by 6 bases and J by 3 bases; unmatched bases: 8. The CDR3 region is CASRRGRGLYEQYF. Written as DNA, the CDR3 is TGTGCCAGCAGGAGGGGGCGAGGTCTCTACGAGCAGTACTTC.

There are many counts of this clonotype. The V and J genes are TRBV7-9 and TRBJ1-5; D is unresolved. This CDR3 is built from 13 residues. Looked up from germline, CDR1 is SEHNR and CDR2 is FQNEAQ (reference sequence). Trimming took off 1 base at V and 7 bases at J, with 8 bases between the two ends. This chain's CDR3 is CASSLGLGQPQHF. The CDR3 DNA is TGTGCCAGCAGCTTAGGATTGGGGCAGCCCCAGCATTTT. The variable domain in full, completed from reference TRBV7-9 and TRBJ1-5, reads DTGVSQNPRHKITKRGQNVTFRCDPISEHNRLYWYRQTLGQGPEFLTYFQNEAQLEKSRLLSDRFSAERPKGSFSTLEIQRTEQGDSAMYLCASSLGLGQPQHFGDGTRLSIL.

The V gene is TRBV6-1, the J gene TRBJ2-6; 8 nucleotides match TRBD1. The V gene end was trimmed by 5 bases and the J gene end by 2 bases; junction bases not matched to a gene: 8. The length of the CDR3 is 17 residues. Germline CDR1 is MNHNS and CDR2 is SASEGT. The CDR3 region has the DNA TGTGCCAGCAGTCCCGGGACAGGTTCCCCTGGGGCCAACGTCCTGACTTTC. Translating it yields CASSPGTGSPGANVLTF.

This clonotype has a count of ten or more. The V and J genes are TRBV7-2 and TRBJ2-3; D not certain. Germline V CDR1 and CDR2: SGHTA, FQGNSA. The CDR3 has 16 residues. Trimming took 0 bases from V and 1 from J, leaving 11 bases between them. CDR3 in DNA: TGTGCCAGCAGCTTAGCAACCGCGGTCCGCACAGATACGCAGTATTTT. Translating it yields CASSLATAVRTDTQYF.

This clonotype was counted many times. The V call is TRBV7-2, the J call TRBJ1-2, with D perhaps matching TRBD1 (6 bases). This CDR3 contains 15 residues. V was trimmed by 1 base and J by 4 bases, leaving 13 bases between them. CDR1 SGHTA and CDR2 FQGNSA come from the germline V gene. This CDR3 reads CASSLGLGASYGYTF. In nucleotides, the CDR3 is TGTGCCAGCAGCTTAGGATTGGGGGCCTCCTATGGCTACACCTTC.

This clonotype was counted at least ten times. This chain connects TRBV28 to TRBJ1-6, with no clear D. The germline V gene has CDR1 MDHEN and CDR2 SYDVKM. The CDR3 extends over 12 amino acids. V was pared by 10 bases and J by 9 bases, with 13 bases between. CDR3 coding DNA: TGTGCCACCCGCCCCGGGATTTCACCCCTCCACTTT. Amino acids: CATRPGISPLHF. The entire variable domain, with the rest obtained from reference TRBV28 and TRBJ1-6, is as follows: DVKVTQSSRYLVKRTGEKVFLECVQDMDHENMFWYRQDPGLGLRLIYFSYDVKMKEKGDIPEGYSVSREKKERFSLILESASTNQTSMYLCATRPGISPLHFGNGTRLTVT.

The table lists this clonotype with many counts. The J gene is TRBJ2-7, the V gene TRBV7-8, with TRBD2 matching 7 bases. Germline V gives CDR1 SGHVS, CDR2 FQNEAQ. V dropped 5 bases and J dropped 3; count of bases not matched to a gene: 13. This CDR3 region has 16 residues. The CDR3, as DNA: TGTGCCAGCAGCCCAGGGAGCGGAGCGGGGAACTACGAGCAGTACTTC. It codes for CASSPGSGAGNYEQYF.

The chain has TRBV19 and TRBJ2-6, with 12 bases that match TRBD1. This CDR3 is 19 amino acids long. Germline V gene data show CDR1 as LNHDA and CDR2 as SQIVND (reference sequence). The V and J ends lost 1 base and 2 bases, in that order; junction bases with no gene match: 6. The CDR3 DNA follows: TGTGCCAGTAGTATAGTGTGGGACAGGGGGCAGACTGGGGCCAACGTCCTGACTTTC. Protein sequence: CASSIVWDRGQTGANVLTF.

V usage is TRBV7-2 and J usage is TRBJ2-5; perhaps TRBD2 as D (7 bases). The CDR3 covers 12 residues. Trimming cost V 8 bases and J 4 bases, with 11 bases left between them. Germline CDR1 is SGHTA and CDR2 is FQGNSA. The CDR3 reads CASHGGPETQYF. In DNA, the CDR3 is TGTGCCAGCCACGGGGGGCCAGAGACCCAGTACTTC.

The gene calls are TRBV20-1 and TRBJ1-1, with D possibly matching TRBD1 (5 bases). Germline CDR1 is DFQATT and CDR2 is SNEGSKA (reference sequence). V lost 5 bases and J lost 3, with 16 bases in between. The CDR3 is made up of 14 amino acids. The CDR3 spells CSALMSGTYTEAFF. The CDR3 region has the DNA TGCAGTGCTCTAATGTCAGGGACTTACACTGAAGCTTTCTTT.

The gene calls are TRBV7-9 and TRBJ2-2, with a possible D match to TRBD1 (5 bases). This CDR3 spans 16 amino acids. Germline V CDR1 and CDR2: SEHNR, FQNEAQ (reference sequence). Trimming cost V 3 bases and J 0 bases, with 11 bases left between them. DNA of the CDR3: TGTGCCAGCAGCTTTCCCGACAGATCGAACACCGGGGAGCTGTTTTTT. This gives the protein CASSFPDRSNTGELFF.

V usage is TRBV27 and J usage is TRBJ1-1; maybe TRBD1 (6 bases). CDR3 length: 14 amino acids. In germline, CDR1 is MNHEY, CDR2 SMNVEV (reference sequence). Trimming cost V 4 bases and J 4 bases, with 13 bases left between them. The CDR3 loop reads CASSSLTGSTEAFF. The CDR3 DNA is TGTGCCAGCAGTTCCCTGACAGGAAGCACTGAAGCTTTCTTT.

This clonotype was recorded a few times. This chain connects TRBV11-2 to TRBJ1-5, with D perhaps TRBD1 (5 bases). V was cut by 5 bases and J by 4 bases, with 15 bases left in between. CDR1 is SGHAT, CDR2 FQNNGV, per germline. The CDR3 loop spans 15 amino acids. This CDR3 is CASSPLGGRNQPQHF. CDR3 in DNA: TGTGCCAGCAGCCCCTTGGGGGGGAGGAATCAGCCCCAGCATTTT. Together with reference TRBV11-2 and TRBJ1-5, the CDR3 gives the full variable domain: EAGVAQSPRYKIIEKRQSVAFWCNPISGHATLYWYQQILGQGPKLLIQFQNNGVVDDSQLPKDRFSAERLKGVDSTLKIQPAKLEDSAVYLCASSPLGGRNQPQHFGDGTRLSIL.